Here is one T cell receptor (beta chain) with its context. The antigen remains undetermined. In the PCR, 60 Vbeta and 13 Jbeta primers were used. The protocol was immunoSEQ multiplex PCR, while the TCRdb copy is restricted to in-frame clones and leaves out a portion. The data contain 100,000 to 150,000 clones, about three quarters of them singletons. This donor's record omits CMV serostatus. This sample was taken from a study of cytomegalovirus exposure and HLA in healthy donors. On the study more broadly: One earlier analysis, a look at 150 million to 200 million T cells, found about 110 million unique TCR beta sequences. General study results and limits: Productive rates of about 90% or about 30% were seen for most TCR beta V segments in an earlier analysis. Later analysis found that TCR beta chains associated with HLA were more clonally expanded than other, equally common chains.

Germline-derived CDR1 and CDR2 are MDHEN and SYDVKM. Trimming left V 5 bases short and J 7 bases short, with 17 bases between. The CDR3 runs 14 residues. This receptor was identified in a human donor in good health. Material for sequencing was PBMCs. V gene TRBV28 combines with J gene TRBJ2-5; D is possibly TRBD2 (5 bases). CDR3 sequence (DNA): TGTGCCAGCAGTCAAAACGGACTTGCAGGGACCCAGTACTTC. It codes for CASSQNGLAGTQYF.